These 19 T cell receptor beta chains were all obtained from the same sample, sequenced in a study of molecular identifiers for immune sequencing clone quantification. A single record per CDR3 protein comes from TCRdb applying MiXCR to the PCR reads. Among about 640,000 distinct CDR3 sequences, around 20% were seen once, and the ten largest hold 0.7% to 1%. Sequenced: naive CD8+ T cells from blood, with Jurkat cell RNA spiked in. Subset: FACS-sorted CD8+CD4-CCR7+CD45RA+ naive T cells. These receptors originate from a human donor in good health. Some libraries in this study had Jurkat cell RNA spiked in.

This clonotype showed up many times. The chain joins TRBV27 to TRBJ2-1, with D tentatively TRBD1 or TRBD2 (5 bases each). V was clipped by 3 bases and J by 4 bases, with 7 bases between them. The CDR3 contains 13 residues. The germline gives CDR1 MNHEY, CDR2 SMNVEV (reference sequence). The CDR3 sequence is CASSFGAYNEQFF. The DNA of the CDR3 is TGTGCCAGCAGTTTCGGGGCTTACAATGAGCAGTTCTTC.

This clonotype was detected ten times or more. The CDR3 reads CASSEGGTDTQYF. Written as DNA, the CDR3 is TGTGCCAGCAGTGAAGGGGGCACAGATACGCAGTATTTT. This rearrangement joins TRBV2 to TRBJ2-3, with D hard to call. The CDR3 totals 13 residues. Trimming took off 1 base at V and 1 base at J, with 3 bases between the two ends. Looked up from germline, CDR1 is SNHLY and CDR2 is FYNNEI.

This clonotype was recorded a few times. V is TRBV6-2 or TRBV6-3 and J is TRBJ1-5; D not resolved. The CDR3 contains 17 residues. The V gene lost 2 bases and the J gene lost 0 bases, with 14 bases spanning the gap. Germline V gene data show CDR1 as MNHEY and CDR2 as SVGEGT. This CDR3 is CASSYTAGHYSNQPQHF. The CDR3 region has the DNA TGTGCCAGCAGTTACACGGCAGGCCATTATAGCAATCAGCCCCAGCATTTT.

V and J are TRBV7-9 and TRBJ2-5, with D uncertain. V lost 2 bases to trimming and J lost 2 bases, with 6 bases between them. The CDR3 is 13 residues long. The germline gives CDR1 SEHNR, CDR2 FQNEAQ (reference sequence). The CDR3 nucleotides read TGTGCCAGCAGCTTAAGTATACAAGAGACCCAGTACTTC. This sequence encodes CASSLSIQETQYF.

This clonotype was recorded a few times. The J gene is TRBJ2-2, the V gene TRBV19; no definite D call. The CDR3 length is 12 residues. V shed 5 bases and J shed 7 bases, with 8 bases lying between them. CDR1 and CDR2 (germline): LNHDA, SQIVND (reference sequence). DNA of the CDR3: TGTGCCAGTAGTCTTCAAATCGGGGAGCTGTTTTTT. As protein: CASSLQIGELFF.

This clonotype was found many times. The chain links TRBV7-2 to TRBJ2-3; unclear D gene. With 5 bases removed from V and 2 bases from J, the gap between germline ends came to 14 bases. The CDR3 has 15 residues. From germline, CDR1 is SGHTA and CDR2 FQGNSA. CDR3 sequence (DNA): TGTGCCAGCAGCCCTAACCCGACCCTCACAGATACGCAGTATTTT. This sequence encodes CASSPNPTLTDTQYF.

This clonotype was seen repeatedly, ten times or more. The V and J genes are TRBV2 and TRBJ2-5, with TRBD1 as a possible D gene (5 bases). This CDR3 has 12 residues. Trimming cost V 4 bases and J 3 bases, with 6 bases left between them. Germline values: CDR1 SNHLY, CDR2 FYNNEI. The CDR3 loop is CASSGTKETQYF. The CDR3 DNA reads TGTGCCAGCAGTGGGACAAAAGAGACCCAGTACTTC.

This rearrangement joins TRBV18 to TRBJ2-1; TRBD2 aligns across 7 bases. The V and J ends lost 3 bases and 8 bases, in that order; junction bases with no gene match: 7. This CDR3 comprises 14 residues. CDR1 and CDR2 from the germline V gene are KGHSH and LQKENI. The CDR3 loop reads CASSPLTSADEQFF. CDR3 nucleotide sequence: TGTGCCAGCTCACCGCTCACTAGCGCGGATGAGCAGTTCTTC.

The V and J genes are TRBV4-3 and TRBJ2-5; tentatively, D is TRBD2 (6 bases). V shed 0 bases and J shed 4 bases, with 21 bases lying between them. This CDR3 is built from 18 residues. Germline V CDR1 and CDR2: LGHNA, YSLEER. The CDR3 region is CASSQDIGGLRGRETQYF. The CDR3 DNA reads as TGCGCCAGCAGCCAAGATATTGGAGGGTTAAGGGGTCGAGAGACCCAGTACTTC.

This clonotype was counted only a few times. The CDR3 sequence: CASSSPGGEEKLFF. In DNA form, the CDR3 reads TGTGCCAGCAGCTCCCCGGGGGGTGAAGAAAAACTGTTTTTT. The rearrangement joins TRBV7-9 to TRBJ1-4; possibly TRBD1 for D (5 bases). Trimming shortened V by 4 bases and J by 8 bases, and 14 bases separated the two germline ends. Per germline, CDR1 SEHNR and CDR2 FQNEAQ (reference sequence). The CDR3 extends over 14 amino acids.

This clonotype appeared many times. The chain recombines TRBV12-3 or TRBV12-4 with TRBJ2-4; 8 positions match TRBD1. With V trimmed by 5 bases and J by 8 bases, 8 bases remained unmatched. The CDR3 sequence is 14 residues long. The CDR3, as DNA: TGTGCCAGCAGTCCGAGCAGGGGGCTGGACATTCAGTACTTC. Its translation: CASSPSRGLDIQYF.

This clonotype was seen a handful of times. This sequence joins TRBV7-9 and TRBJ1-1; D might be TRBD1 (5 bases). CDR3 length equals 13 residues. Per germline, CDR1 SEHNR and CDR2 FQNEAQ (reference sequence). Trimming took off 5 bases at V and 5 bases at J, with 12 bases between the two ends. The CDR3 sequence: CASSASGWTEAFF. Written as DNA, the CDR3 is TGTGCCAGCAGCGCGTCAGGGTGGACTGAAGCTTTCTTT. The whole variable domain, remainder taken from reference TRBV7-9 and TRBJ1-1, is DTGVSQNPRHKITKRGQNVTFRCDPISEHNRLYWYRQTLGQGPEFLTYFQNEAQLEKSRLLSDRFSAERPKGSFSTLEIQRTEQGDSAMYLCASSASGWTEAFFGQGTRLTVV.

The sample holds many counts of this clonotype. V is TRBV7-9 and J is TRBJ2-7, with 10 nucleotides matching TRBD1. Unmatched junction bases numbered 13, after V lost 5 bases and J lost 0 bases. The CDR3 contains 18 residues. CDR1 is SEHNR and CDR2 is FQNEAQ in the germline V gene (reference sequence). CDR3 bases: TGTGCCAGCAGCGCGAGCCGGGACAGGGGTCCTACCTCCTACGAGCAGTACTTC. This encodes CASSASRDRGPTSYEQYF. The full variable domain, completed using reference TRBV7-9 and TRBJ2-7, is DTGVSQNPRHKITKRGQNVTFRCDPISEHNRLYWYRQTLGQGPEFLTYFQNEAQLEKSRLLSDRFSAERPKGSFSTLEIQRTEQGDSAMYLCASSASRDRGPTSYEQYFGPGTRLTVT.

This clonotype has ten or more counts. V is TRBV6-5 and J is TRBJ2-5, with 8 bases fitting TRBD1. Germline V gene data show CDR1 as MNHEY and CDR2 as SVGAGI. The CDR3 is made up of 14 amino acids. J lost 2 bases, V lost 2 bases, and 1 base had no gene match. In DNA form, the CDR3 reads TGTGCCAGCAGTTACCGACAGGGGCAAGAGACCCAGTACTTC. Translated: CASSYRQGQETQYF.

Worth noting for this clonotype: This may stem from a read error, because a much larger clone lies one nucleotide away. CDR3 amino acids: CASGRIPSGQGYDTQYF. The DNA for the CDR3 is TGCGCCAGCGGCCGCATCCCATCGGGACAGGGGTATGATACGCAGTATTTT. The chain has TRBV4-1 and TRBJ2-3; TRBD1 agrees at 10 bases. V gave up 8 bases and J gave up 6 bases; unmatched junction bases: 17. Germline V CDR1 and CDR2: MGHRA, YSYEKL. This CDR3 region has 17 residues.

This clonotype occurred a few times. This rearrangement joins TRBV13 to TRBJ2-7; 7 nucleotides align to TRBD1. This CDR3 has 15 residues. V was pared by 2 bases and J by 3 bases, with 7 bases of the junction left unmatched. Germline CDR1 is PRHDT and CDR2 is FYEKMQ (reference sequence). DNA for the CDR3: TGTGCCAGCAGCTTAAAGGGGGCTCCGGACTACGAGCAGTACTTC. It encodes CASSLKGAPDYEQYF.

This clonotype was detected ten times or more. The V gene is TRBV5-6, the J gene TRBJ2-2; tentatively, D is TRBD1 (5 bases). The length of the CDR3 is 15 residues. Trimming left V 1 base short and J 6 bases short, with 13 bases between. Germline CDR1 reads SGHDT; CDR2 reads YYEEEE. CDR3 DNA sequence: TGTGCCAGCAGCTTGTTGCCAGGGAATGCCGGGGAGCTGTTTTTT. This codes for CASSLLPGNAGELFF. The whole variable domain, remainder taken from reference TRBV5-6 and TRBJ2-2, is DAGVTQSPTHLIKTRGQQVTLRCSPKSGHDTVSWYQQALGQGPQFIFQYYEEEERQRGNFPDRFSGHQFPNYSSELNVNALLLGDSALYLCASSLLPGNAGELFFGEGSRLTVL.

Comment on this clonotype: Since a much larger clone is just one base distant, this may be a read error. This CDR3 fails to terminate in the conserved phenylalanine or tryptophan, so it likely reflects a read error. This sequence joins TRBV28 and TRBJ2-7; D is unresolved. The germline V and J ends were trimmed by 5 bases and 0 bases, with 17 bases remaining between them. The CDR3 totals 16 residues. The V gene's germline CDR1 is MDHEN and CDR2 SYDVKM. CDR3 sequence reads: CASSQPARLTSYEQYS. The CDR3 DNA follows: TGTGCCAGCAGTCAACCGGCTCGTCTGACCTCCTACGAGCAGTACTCC.

This clonotype was seen many times. This chain links TRBV4-1 with TRBJ1-1, with D possibly TRBD1 on 5 matching bases. This CDR3 spans 13 amino acids. V lost 1 base, J lost 6 bases, and 9 bases lay in between. Germline-derived CDR1 and CDR2 are MGHRA and YSYEKL. CDR3: CASSQVGEAEAFF. The CDR3 DNA reads TGCGCCAGCAGCCAAGTAGGGGAAGCTGAAGCTTTCTTT.